This entry concerns a single T cell receptor (beta chain). The data were taken from a study of blood T cell repertoires in COVID-19. Study summary: Some COVID-19 samples were acute and others convalescent; all came from the United States, Italy and Spain. PBMCs, B-cell-depleted T cells, or T cells provided the cDNA or gDNA that made up the material.

V was pared by 3 bases and J by 0 bases, with 15 bases between. The germline gives CDR1 KGHSH, CDR2 LQKENI. The CDR3 length is 17 residues. The authors' processing: Amplifying reference gene primers gave estimates of nucleated cell counts. Method: immunoSEQ multiplex PCR; TCRdb's copy keeps in-frame clones and lacks some. V and J calls and clone size are as listed in that table; D and trimming were resolved from the DNA. The sample has 35,000 to 50,000 clones; roughly 85% are singletons. The V and J genes are TRBV18 and TRBJ2-1; D is perhaps TRBD2 (5 bases). The clonotype originates from an older woman with acute or convalescent COVID-19. The specimen was peripheral blood. In DNA form, the CDR3 reads TGTGCCAGCTCACCCCCGCGAGCGGTGAGCTCCTACAATGAGCAGTTCTTC. Its protein is CASSPPRAVSSYNEQFF.